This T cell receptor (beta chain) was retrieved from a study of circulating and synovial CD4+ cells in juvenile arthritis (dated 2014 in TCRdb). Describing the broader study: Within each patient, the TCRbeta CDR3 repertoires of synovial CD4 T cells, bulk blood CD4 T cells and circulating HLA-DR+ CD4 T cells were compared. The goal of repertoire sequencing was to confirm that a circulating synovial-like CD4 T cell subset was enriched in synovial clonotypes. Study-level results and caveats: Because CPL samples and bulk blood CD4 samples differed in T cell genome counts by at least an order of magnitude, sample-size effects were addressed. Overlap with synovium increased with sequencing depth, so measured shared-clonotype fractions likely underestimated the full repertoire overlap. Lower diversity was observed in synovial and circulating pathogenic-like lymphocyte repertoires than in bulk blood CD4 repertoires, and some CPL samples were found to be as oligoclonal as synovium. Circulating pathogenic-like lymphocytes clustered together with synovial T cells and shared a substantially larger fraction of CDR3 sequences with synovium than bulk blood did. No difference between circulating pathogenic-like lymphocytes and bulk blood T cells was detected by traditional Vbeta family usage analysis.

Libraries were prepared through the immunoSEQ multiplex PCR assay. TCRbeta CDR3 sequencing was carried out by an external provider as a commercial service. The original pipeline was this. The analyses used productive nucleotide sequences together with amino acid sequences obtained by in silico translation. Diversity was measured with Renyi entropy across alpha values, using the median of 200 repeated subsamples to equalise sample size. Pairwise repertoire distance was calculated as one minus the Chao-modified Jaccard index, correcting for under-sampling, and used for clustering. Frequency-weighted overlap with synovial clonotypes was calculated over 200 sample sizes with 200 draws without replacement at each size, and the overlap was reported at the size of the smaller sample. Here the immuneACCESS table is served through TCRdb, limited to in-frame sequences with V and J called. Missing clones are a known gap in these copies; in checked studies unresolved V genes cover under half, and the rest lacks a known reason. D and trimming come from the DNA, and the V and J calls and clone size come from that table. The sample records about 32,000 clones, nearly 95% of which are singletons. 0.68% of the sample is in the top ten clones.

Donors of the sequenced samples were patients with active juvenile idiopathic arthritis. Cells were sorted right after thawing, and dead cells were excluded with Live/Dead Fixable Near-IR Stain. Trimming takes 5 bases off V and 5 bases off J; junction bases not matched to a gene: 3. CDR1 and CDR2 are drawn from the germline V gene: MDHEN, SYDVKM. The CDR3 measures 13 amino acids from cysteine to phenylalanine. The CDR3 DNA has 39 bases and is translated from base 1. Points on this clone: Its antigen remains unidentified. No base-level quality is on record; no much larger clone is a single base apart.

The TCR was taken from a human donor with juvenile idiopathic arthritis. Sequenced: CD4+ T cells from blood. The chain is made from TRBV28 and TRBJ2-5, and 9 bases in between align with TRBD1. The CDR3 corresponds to CASSRTGVETQYF. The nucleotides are TGTGCCAGCAGTAGGACAGGGGTGGAGACCCAGTACTTC.